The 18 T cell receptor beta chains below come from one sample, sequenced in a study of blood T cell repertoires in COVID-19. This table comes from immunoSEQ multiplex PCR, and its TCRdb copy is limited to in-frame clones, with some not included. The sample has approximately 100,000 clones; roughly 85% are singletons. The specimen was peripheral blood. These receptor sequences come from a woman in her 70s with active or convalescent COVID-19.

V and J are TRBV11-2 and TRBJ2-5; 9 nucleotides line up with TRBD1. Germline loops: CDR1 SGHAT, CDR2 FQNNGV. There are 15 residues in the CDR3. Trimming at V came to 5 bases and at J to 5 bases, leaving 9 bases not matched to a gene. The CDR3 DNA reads TGTGCCAGCAGCCCAACCGGGACAGGGAGGGAGACCCAGTACTTC. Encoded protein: CASSPTGTGRETQYF.

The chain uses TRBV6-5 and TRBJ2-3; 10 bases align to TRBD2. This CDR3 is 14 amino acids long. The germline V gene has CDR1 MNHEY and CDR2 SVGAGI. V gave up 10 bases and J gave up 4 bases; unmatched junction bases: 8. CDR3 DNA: TGTGCCATCTCCGGGACTAGCGTGTCAGATACGCAGTATTTT. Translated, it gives CAISGTSVSDTQYF.

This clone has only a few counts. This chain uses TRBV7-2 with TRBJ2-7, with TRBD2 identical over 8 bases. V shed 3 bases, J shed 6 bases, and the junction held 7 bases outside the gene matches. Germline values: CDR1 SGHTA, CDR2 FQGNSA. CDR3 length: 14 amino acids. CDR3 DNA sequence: TGTGCCAGCAGCTTGAGTCGGGGGGGTAGCGAGCAGTACTTC. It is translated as CASSLSRGGSEQYF.

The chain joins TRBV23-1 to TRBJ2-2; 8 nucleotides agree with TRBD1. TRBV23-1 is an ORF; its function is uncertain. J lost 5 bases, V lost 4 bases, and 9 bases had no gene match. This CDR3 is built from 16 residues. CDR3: CASSLLRDRWTGELFF. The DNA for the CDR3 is TGCGCCAGCAGTCTTCTCCGGGACAGGTGGACCGGGGAGCTGTTTTTT.

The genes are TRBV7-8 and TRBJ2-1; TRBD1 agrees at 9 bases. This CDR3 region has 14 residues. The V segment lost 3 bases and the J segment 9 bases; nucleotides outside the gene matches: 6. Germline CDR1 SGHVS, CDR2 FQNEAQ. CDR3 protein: CASSFDRGKGEQFF. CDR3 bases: TGTGCCAGCAGCTTCGACAGGGGGAAGGGTGAGCAGTTCTTC.

CDR3 sequence reads: CASRDLQGPGELFF. CDR3 coding DNA: TGTGCCAGTAGGGACTTACAGGGGCCCGGGGAGCTGTTTTTT. The chain joins TRBV19 to TRBJ2-2; 7 bases agree with TRBD1. This CDR3 comprises 14 residues. Germline trimming cut 6 bases from V and 6 bases from J; bases unmatched to any gene: 7. Germline CDR1 LNHDA, CDR2 SQIVND (reference sequence).

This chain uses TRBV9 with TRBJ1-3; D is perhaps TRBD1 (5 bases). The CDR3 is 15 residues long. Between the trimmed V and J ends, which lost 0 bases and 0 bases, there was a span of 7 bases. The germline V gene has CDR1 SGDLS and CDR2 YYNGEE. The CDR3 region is CASSVGGDSGNTIYF. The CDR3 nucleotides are TGTGCCAGCAGCGTAGGGGGGGACTCTGGAAACACCATATATTTT.

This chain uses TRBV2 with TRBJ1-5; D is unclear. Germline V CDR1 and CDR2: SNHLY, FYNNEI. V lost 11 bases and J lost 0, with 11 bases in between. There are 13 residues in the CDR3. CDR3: CASSTYSNQPQHF. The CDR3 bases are TGTGCCTCCAGTACGTATAGCAATCAGCCCCAGCATTTT. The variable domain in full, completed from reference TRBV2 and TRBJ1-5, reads EPEVTQTPSHQVTQMGQEVILRCVPISNHLYFYWYRQILGQKVEFLVSFYNNEISEKSEIFDDQFSVERPDGSNFTLKIRSTKLEDSAMYFCASSTYSNQPQHFGDGTRLSIL.

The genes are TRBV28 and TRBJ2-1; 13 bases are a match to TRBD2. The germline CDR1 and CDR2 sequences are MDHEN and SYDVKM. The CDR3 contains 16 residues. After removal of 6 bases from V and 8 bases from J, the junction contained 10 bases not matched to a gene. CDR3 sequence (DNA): TGTGCCAGCAGCCCGGGACTAGCGGGATGGGCTGATGAGCAGTTCTTC. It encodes CASSPGLAGWADEQFF.

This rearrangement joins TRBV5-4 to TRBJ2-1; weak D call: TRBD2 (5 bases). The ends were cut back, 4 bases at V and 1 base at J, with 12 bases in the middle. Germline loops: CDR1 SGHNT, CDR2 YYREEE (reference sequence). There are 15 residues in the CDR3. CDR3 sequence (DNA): TGTGCCAGCAGCAAGCTTGAGCGGTCCTACAATGAGCAGTTCTTC. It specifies CASSKLERSYNEQFF.

The CDR3 is CASRGRAGDNNEQFF. The CDR3 DNA reads TGTGCCAGCAGGGGGAGGGCCGGTGATAACAATGAGCAGTTCTTC. The chain links TRBV2 to TRBJ2-1, with TRBD2 matching over 7 bases. J was trimmed by 5 bases and V by 6 bases; bases with no gene match: 10. The germline CDR1 and CDR2 sequences are SNHLY and FYNNEI. CDR3 length equals 15 residues.

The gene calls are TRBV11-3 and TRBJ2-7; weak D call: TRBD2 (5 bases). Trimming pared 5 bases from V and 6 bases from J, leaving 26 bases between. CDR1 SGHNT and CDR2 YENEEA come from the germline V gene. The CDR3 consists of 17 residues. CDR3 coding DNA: TGTGCCAGCAGCCCCCGGGCTAGCCCCCTTCGGGTCCGCGAGCAGTACTTC. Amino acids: CASSPRASPLRVREQYF.

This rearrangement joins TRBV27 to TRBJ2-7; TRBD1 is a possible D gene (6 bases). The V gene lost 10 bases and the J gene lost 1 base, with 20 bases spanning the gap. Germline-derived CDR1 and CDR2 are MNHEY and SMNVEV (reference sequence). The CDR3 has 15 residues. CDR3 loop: CATRSVGAPSYEQYF. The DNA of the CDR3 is TGTGCCACTAGATCCGTGGGGGCCCCGTCCTACGAGCAGTACTTC.

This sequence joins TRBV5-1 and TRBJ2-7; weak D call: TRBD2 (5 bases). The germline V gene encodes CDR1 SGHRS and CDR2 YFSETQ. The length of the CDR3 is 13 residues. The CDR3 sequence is CGSAQDRLYEQYF. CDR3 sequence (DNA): TGCGGATCGGCGCAAGACCGACTATACGAGCAGTACTTC.

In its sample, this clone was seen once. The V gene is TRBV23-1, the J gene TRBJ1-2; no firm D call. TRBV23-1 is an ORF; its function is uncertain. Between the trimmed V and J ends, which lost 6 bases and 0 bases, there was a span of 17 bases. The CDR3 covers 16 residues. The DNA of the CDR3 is TGCGCCAGCAGACCCCCCGAGGCCCTAGCTAACTATGGCTACACCTTC. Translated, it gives CASRPPEALANYGYTF.

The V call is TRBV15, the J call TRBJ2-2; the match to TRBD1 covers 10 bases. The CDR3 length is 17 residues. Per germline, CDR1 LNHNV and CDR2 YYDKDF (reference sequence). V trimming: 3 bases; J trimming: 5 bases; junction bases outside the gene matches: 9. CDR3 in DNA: TGTGCCACCAGCAGCCTCCGGACAGGGGGGATGACCGGGGAGCTGTTTTTT. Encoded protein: CATSSLRTGGMTGELFF.

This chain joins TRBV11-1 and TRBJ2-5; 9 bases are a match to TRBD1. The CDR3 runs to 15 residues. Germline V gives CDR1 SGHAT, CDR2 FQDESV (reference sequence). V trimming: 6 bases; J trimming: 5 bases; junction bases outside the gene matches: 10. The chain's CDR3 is CASRLQGAKGETQYF. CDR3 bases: TGTGCCAGCAGGTTACAGGGGGCTAAGGGGGAGACCCAGTACTTC.

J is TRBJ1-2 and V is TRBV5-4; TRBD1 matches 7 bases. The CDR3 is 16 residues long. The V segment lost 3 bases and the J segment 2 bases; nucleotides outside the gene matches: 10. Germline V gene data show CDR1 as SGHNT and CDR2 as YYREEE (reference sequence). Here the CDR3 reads CASSSPPTGLNYGYTF. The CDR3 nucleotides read TGTGCCAGCAGCTCACCACCGACAGGGTTGAACTATGGCTACACCTTC.